Reported below is one T cell receptor (beta chain). Antigen unknown. This entry is derived from a study of beta chain features in type 1 diabetes. The overall study: Investigators examined some 110,000,000 sorted cells across all samples. Study-wide points: Shorter TCRB CDR3s, moderately but significantly so, marked every one of the four CD4+ subsets in Type 1 diabetes patients. The study left unresolved whether HLA type influences TCRB rearrangement. Naive, central memory and regulatory TCRB repertoires appeared more similar among patients than healthy donors.

As every portion of the isolated RNA was reverse transcribed, the sequencing read expressed TCRB transcripts. Profiled with immunoSEQ multiplex PCR; TCRdb holds only in-frame clones, not every one. The table has over 200,000 clones, approximately 10% seen once. Trimming took 0 bases from V and 8 from J, leaving 7 bases between them. Germline V CDR1 and CDR2: MGHRA, YSYEKL. This CDR3 has 13 residues. The sequence came from a man aged 30 to 39 with type 1 diabetes. The sequencing input was naive CD4+ T cells from blood. This chain connects TRBV4-1 to TRBJ2-2, with unresolved D. The CDR3 bases are TGCGCCAGCAGCCAAGACCCGCGGGGGGAGCTGTTTTTT. This sequence encodes CASSQDPRGELFF.